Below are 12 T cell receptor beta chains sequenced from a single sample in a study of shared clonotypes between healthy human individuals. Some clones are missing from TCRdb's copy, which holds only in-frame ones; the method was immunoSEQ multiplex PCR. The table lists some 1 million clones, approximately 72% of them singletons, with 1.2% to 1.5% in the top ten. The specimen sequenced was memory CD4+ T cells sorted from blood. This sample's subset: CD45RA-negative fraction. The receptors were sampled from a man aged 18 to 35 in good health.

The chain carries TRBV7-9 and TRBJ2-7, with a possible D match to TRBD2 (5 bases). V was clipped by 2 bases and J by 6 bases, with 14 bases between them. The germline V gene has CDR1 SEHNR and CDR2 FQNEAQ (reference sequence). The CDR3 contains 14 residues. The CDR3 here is CASSLRTADGEQYF. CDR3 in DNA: TGTGCCAGCAGCTTAAGGACTGCCGACGGCGAGCAGTACTTC.

CDR3 amino acids: CASRTTTGNQPQHF. The CDR3, as DNA: TGTGCCAGTAGAACTACGACAGGCAATCAGCCCCAGCATTTT. The chain recombines TRBV19 with TRBJ1-5; possible D gene TRBD1, 5 bases. The CDR3 has 14 amino acids. Per germline, CDR1 LNHDA and CDR2 SQIVND (reference sequence). The ends were cut back, 6 bases at V and 2 bases at J, with 11 bases in the middle.

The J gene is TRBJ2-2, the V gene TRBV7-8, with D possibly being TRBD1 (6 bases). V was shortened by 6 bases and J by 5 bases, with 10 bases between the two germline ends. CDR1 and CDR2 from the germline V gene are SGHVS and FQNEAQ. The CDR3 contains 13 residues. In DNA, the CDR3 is TGTGCCAGCAGGGTACAGGGAACCGGGGAGCTGTTTTTT. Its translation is CASRVQGTGELFF.

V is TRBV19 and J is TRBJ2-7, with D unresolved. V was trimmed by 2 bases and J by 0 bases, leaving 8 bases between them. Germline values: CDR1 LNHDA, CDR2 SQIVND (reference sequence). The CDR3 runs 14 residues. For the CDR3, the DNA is TGTGCCAGTAGTATAACATGGAGCTCCTACGAGCAGTACTTC. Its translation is CASSITWSSYEQYF.

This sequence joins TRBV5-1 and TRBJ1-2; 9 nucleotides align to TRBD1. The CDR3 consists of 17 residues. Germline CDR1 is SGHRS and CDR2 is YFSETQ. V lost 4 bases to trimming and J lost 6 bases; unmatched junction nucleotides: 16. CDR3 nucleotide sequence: TGCGCCAGCAGCCCTGGAGGTACAGGGGGCAAGGTCGATGGCTACACCTTC. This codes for CASSPGGTGGKVDGYTF.

The CDR3 loop reads CASSLDTNTEAFF. The CDR3 DNA reads as TGTGCCAGCTCACTGGACACGAACACTGAAGCTTTCTTT. The J gene is TRBJ1-1, the V gene TRBV18; D is possibly TRBD1 (5 bases). V lost 4 bases to trimming and J lost 1 base, with 7 bases between them. Looked up from germline, CDR1 is KGHSH and CDR2 is LQKENI. CDR3 length equals 13 residues.

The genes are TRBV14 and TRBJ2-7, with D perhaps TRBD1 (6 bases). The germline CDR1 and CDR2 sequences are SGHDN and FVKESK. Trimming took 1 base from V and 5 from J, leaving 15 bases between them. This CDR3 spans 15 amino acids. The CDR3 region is CASSQATPGHHEQYF. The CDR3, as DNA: TGTGCCAGCAGCCAAGCGACTCCGGGACACCACGAGCAGTACTTC.

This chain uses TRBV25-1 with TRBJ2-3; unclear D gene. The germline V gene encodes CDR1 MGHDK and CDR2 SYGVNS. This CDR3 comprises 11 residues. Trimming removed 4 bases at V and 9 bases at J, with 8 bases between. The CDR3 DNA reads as TGTGCCAGCAGTGGAGTTGGAACGCAGTATTTT. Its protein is CASSGVGTQYF.

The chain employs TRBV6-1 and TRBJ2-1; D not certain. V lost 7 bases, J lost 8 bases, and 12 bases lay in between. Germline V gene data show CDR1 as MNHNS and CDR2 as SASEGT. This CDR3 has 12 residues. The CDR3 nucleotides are TGTGCCAGCACAGTCAGTTTGTATGAGCAGTTCTTC. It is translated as CASTVSLYEQFF.

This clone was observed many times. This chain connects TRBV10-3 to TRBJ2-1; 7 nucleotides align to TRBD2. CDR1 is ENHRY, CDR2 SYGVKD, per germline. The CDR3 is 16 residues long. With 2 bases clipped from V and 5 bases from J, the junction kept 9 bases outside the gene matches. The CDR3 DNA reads TGTGCCATCAGTGAGGCTCTGGCGGGGGTCAACAATGAGCAGTTCTTC. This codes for CAISEALAGVNNEQFF.

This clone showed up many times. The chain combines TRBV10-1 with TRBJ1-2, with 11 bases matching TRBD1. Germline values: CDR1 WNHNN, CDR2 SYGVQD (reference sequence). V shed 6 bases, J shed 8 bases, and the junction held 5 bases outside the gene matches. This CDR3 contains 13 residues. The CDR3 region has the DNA TGCGCCAGCAGCTGGGGACAGGGGGAGGGCTACACCTTC. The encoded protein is CASSWGQGEGYTF.

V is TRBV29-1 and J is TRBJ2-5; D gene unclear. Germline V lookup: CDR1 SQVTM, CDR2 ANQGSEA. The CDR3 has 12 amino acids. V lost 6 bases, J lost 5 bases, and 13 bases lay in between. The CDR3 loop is CSVVTLGETQYF. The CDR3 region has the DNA TGCAGCGTCGTAACCCTGGGGGAGACCCAGTACTTC.